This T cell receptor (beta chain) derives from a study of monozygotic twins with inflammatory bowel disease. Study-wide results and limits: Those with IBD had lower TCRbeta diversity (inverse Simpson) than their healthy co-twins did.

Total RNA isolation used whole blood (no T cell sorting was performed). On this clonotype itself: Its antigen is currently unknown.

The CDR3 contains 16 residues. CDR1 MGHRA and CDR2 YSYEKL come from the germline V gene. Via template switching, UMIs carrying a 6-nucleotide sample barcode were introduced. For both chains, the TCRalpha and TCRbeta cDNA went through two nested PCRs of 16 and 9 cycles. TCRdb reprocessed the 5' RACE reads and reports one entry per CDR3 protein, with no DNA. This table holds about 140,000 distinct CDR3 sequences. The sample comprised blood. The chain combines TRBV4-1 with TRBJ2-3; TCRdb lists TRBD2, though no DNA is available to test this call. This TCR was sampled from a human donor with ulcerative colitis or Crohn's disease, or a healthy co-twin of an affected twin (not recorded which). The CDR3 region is CASSQLLAGSTDTQYF.